Below, one T cell receptor beta chain is given with its context. What it binds is not known. This entry belongs to a study of CXCR3-negative and CXCR3-positive naive CD8 T cells. General observations from the study: Sequencing showed both naive subsets with comparably high diversity, and memory CD8+ cells much lower. Once cells were cryopreserved, CXCR3 expression went down partly, and most assays used fresh PBMCs. Naive CXCR3-positive and CXCR3-negative cells shared TRBV-TRBJ usage; memory cells diverged. CXCR3-negative naive cells had less hydrophobic TRB CDR3s than did CXCR3-positive naive cells.

Via 5' RACE with UMI labels, TRB cDNA libraries were prepared. TCRdb re-called the 5' RACE reads and shows each CDR3 protein once, DNA omitted. The sample has roughly 140,000 distinct CDR3 sequences; the top ten hold around 0.28%. The CDR3 loop spans 15 amino acids. The material sequenced was naive CXCR3+ CD8+ T cells from blood. The sample's subset: CD45RO-CCR7+CD27+CD95- naive CD8+ T cells expressing CXCR3 (TNR3+). The V and J genes are TRBV23-1 and TRBJ2-2; TCRdb gives TRBD1 as the D gene, but with no DNA this cannot be confirmed. TRBV23-1 is reported as an ORF; its role is uncertain. The TCR was taken from a human donor in good health. Some clones in this sample may be carry-over from other donors' samples. CDR3 amino acids: CASSPRGMNTGELFF.